The rows below give T cell receptor beta chains drawn from one sample of a study of T cell responses to AZD1222 COVID-19 vaccine. Using immunoSEQ multiplex PCR, the repertoire was profiled, and TCRdb retains in-frame clones only, with some absent. The profile covers 120,000 to 150,000 clones, with 88% appearing a single time and approximately 15% taken by the ten largest. Sequenced here: peripheral blood, sampled on day 0 of AZD1222 vaccination. Source of these receptors: an adult in good health. CDR3s include the opening cysteine and the closing phenylalanine or tryptophan. Each record gives: V gene, D gene, J gene, CDR3 protein. D genes are given only for firm matches.

TRBV28	TRBD1	TRBJ2-2	CASRTGQGGDTGELFF
TRBV6-5	NA	TRBJ1-5	CASSSTANSNQPQHF
TRBV7-2	NA	TRBJ2-5	CASSLRGGGRSQETQYF
TRBV28	NA	TRBJ1-1	CASPVGEMNTEAFF
TRBV2	NA	TRBJ2-7	CASSGNNYEQYF
TRBV4-1	TRBD1	TRBJ1-1	CASSHSDRGNTEAFF
TRBV4-3	NA	TRBJ2-2	CASSHSQGAGELFF
TRBV7-2	NA	TRBJ1-4	CASSHPGSALGSEKLFF
TRBV5-5	TRBD1	TRBJ1-1	CASSLGGQSNTEAFF
TRBV7-2	TRBD1	TRBJ1-3	CASSLVGTGVGNTIYF
TRBV7-2	NA	TRBJ1-5	CASAHSNQPQHF
TRBV7-8	NA	TRBJ1-3	CASSLAGGGNTIYF
TRBV14	TRBD1	TRBJ1-2	CASSHRTGGGYTF
TRBV7-8	NA	TRBJ1-2	CASSFNRDNYGYTF